The 32 T cell receptor beta chains given below trace back to one sample, sequenced in a study of T cell responses to AZD1222 COVID-19 vaccine. The method was immunoSEQ multiplex PCR; TCRdb's version includes in-frame clones alone and lacks a portion of them. The table lists approximately 92,000 clones, about nine tenths of them singletons. The source material was peripheral blood, sampled on day 0 of AZD1222 vaccination. The receptors shown here come from an adult in good health.

This clone occurred a few times. This rearrangement joins TRBV4-1 to TRBJ2-5; 9 bases map to TRBD2. J lost 4 bases, V lost 4 bases, and 13 bases had no gene match. Germline CDR1 reads MGHRA; CDR2 reads YSYEKL. The CDR3 length is 17 residues. CDR3 region: CASSLSGGGALGETQYF. CDR3 DNA sequence: TGCGCCAGCAGCCTATCGGGCGGGGGGGCTTTAGGAGAGACCCAGTACTTC.

CDR3 nucleotide sequence: TGTGCCAGCTCACCATTGGTCTTGACTCGACTCTCTTCGAACACCGGGGAGCTGTTTTTT. This gives the protein CASSPLVLTRLSSNTGELFF. V gene TRBV18 combines with J gene TRBJ2-2, with D uncertain. The ends were cut back, 2 bases at V and 0 bases at J, with 22 bases in the middle. The CDR3 contains 20 residues. The germline gives CDR1 KGHSH, CDR2 LQKENI.

In this sample, this clone turned up once. This chain joins TRBV3-1 (or the pseudogene TRBV3-2) and TRBJ2-1; 9 positions agree with TRBD1. The CDR3 has 15 residues. Unmatched junction bases numbered 1, after V lost 3 bases and J lost 1 base. CDR1 is LGHDT, CDR2 YNNKEL, per germline (reference sequence). The CDR3 sequence: CASSQGQGSYNEQFF. Written as DNA, the CDR3 is TGTGCCAGCAGCCAGGGACAGGGATCCTACAATGAGCAGTTCTTC.

CDR3 bases: TGCGCCAGCAGCCAAGATGGGGCTTTGTTCGCAAGCAATCAGCCCCAGCATTTT. Protein sequence: CASSQDGALFASNQPQHF. The gene calls are TRBV4-1 and TRBJ1-5; possible D gene TRBD1, 5 bases. The CDR3 runs 18 residues. V lost 0 bases and J 1 base, leaving 16 bases between the germline ends. Germline CDR1 and CDR2: MGHRA and YSYEKL.

This chain joins TRBV5-1 and TRBJ2-3, with D perhaps TRBD1 (6 bases). V lost 3 bases, J lost 2 bases, and 7 bases lay in between. Germline V gene lookup returns CDR1 SGHRS and CDR2 YFSETQ. The CDR3 has 13 residues. In DNA form, the CDR3 reads TGCGCCAGCAGCTGGGACAACACAGATACGCAGTATTTT. Its translation is CASSWDNTDTQYF.

The chain joins TRBV19 to TRBJ2-6; unclear D gene. Germline loops: CDR1 LNHDA, CDR2 SQIVND (reference sequence). V was shortened by 3 bases and J by 2 bases, with 8 bases between the two germline ends. The CDR3 spans 15 residues. CDR3 in amino acids: CASSMVYAGANVLTF. Written as DNA, the CDR3 is TGTGCCAGTAGTATGGTCTACGCTGGGGCCAACGTCCTGACTTTC.

The V and J genes are TRBV6-1 and TRBJ2-7, with TRBD1 matching over 8 bases. The CDR3 runs 16 residues. V dropped 3 bases and J dropped 4; count of bases not matched to a gene: 11. The germline V gene has CDR1 MNHNS and CDR2 SASEGT. CDR3 sequence (DNA): TGTGCCAGCAGTGATGGACCGGGACAGGCTTTATACGAGCAGTACTTC. Protein sequence: CASSDGPGQALYEQYF.

This chain joins TRBV3-1 (or the pseudogene TRBV3-2) and TRBJ2-1, with a weak D call TRBD2 (6 bases). The CDR3 contains 17 residues. Germline V gene data show CDR1 as LGHDT and CDR2 as YNNKEL (reference sequence). Trimming took 0 bases from V and 0 from J, leaving 12 bases between them. This CDR3 is CASSQDTAGSSYNEQFF. The DNA of the CDR3 is TGTGCCAGCAGCCAAGATACGGCGGGAAGCTCCTACAATGAGCAGTTCTTC.

The chain couples TRBV7-9 to TRBJ1-1; a weak D match, TRBD1 (5 bases). The CDR3 spans 16 residues. The germline V gene encodes CDR1 SEHNR and CDR2 FQNEAQ (reference sequence). With 4 bases removed from V and 0 bases from J, the gap between germline ends came to 15 bases. In DNA form, the CDR3 reads TGTGCCAGCAGCTCCGCTAGGGGCCTGATGAACACTGAAGCTTTCTTT. Encoded protein: CASSSARGLMNTEAFF.

This sequence joins TRBV9 and TRBJ1-2, with 7 nucleotides matching TRBD1. CDR1 is SGDLS, CDR2 YYNGEE, per germline. The CDR3 is 15 residues long. The V and J ends lost 6 bases and 4 bases, in that order; junction bases with no gene match: 12. The CDR3 loop is CASTPQDRSVYGYTF. The CDR3, as DNA: TGTGCCAGCACCCCCCAGGACAGGTCCGTCTATGGCTACACCTTC.

The V and J genes are TRBV18 and TRBJ2-5, with TRBD1 identical over 8 bases. J lost 2 bases, V lost 4 bases, and 12 bases had no gene match. Germline CDR1 is KGHSH and CDR2 is LQKENI. This CDR3 is built from 17 residues. For the CDR3, the DNA is TGTGCCAGCTCACTAGGACAGGGTCATTCGGGACAAGAGACCCAGTACTTC. Its translation: CASSLGQGHSGQETQYF.

The chain is built from TRBV30 and TRBJ2-5, with D maybe TRBD1 (6 bases). Germline lookup yields CDR1 GTSNPN and CDR2 SVGIG (reference sequence). Trimming cost V 3 bases and J 4 bases, with 6 bases left between them. This CDR3 is 11 amino acids long. The CDR3 DNA reads as TGTGCCTGGAGGACAGGAGAGACCCAGTACTTC. This sequence encodes CAWRTGETQYF.

The V gene is TRBV13, the J gene TRBJ1-1; D unclear. The CDR3 consists of 13 residues. V lost 7 bases to trimming and J lost 5 bases, with 14 bases between them. Germline assignment: CDR1 PRHDT and CDR2 FYEKMQ (reference sequence). The CDR3 loop reads CASTLQEATEAFF. The CDR3 nucleotides are TGTGCCAGCACCTTGCAGGAAGCAACTGAAGCTTTCTTT.

The DNA of the CDR3 is TGTGCCAGCTGGGAACAGGGGGCTTATGAAAAACTGTTTTTT. It is translated as CASWEQGAYEKLFF. The chain couples TRBV18 to TRBJ1-4, with 9 bases matching TRBD1. Trimming removed 7 bases from V and 6 bases from J; junction bases left unmatched: 6. This CDR3 region has 14 residues. CDR1 KGHSH and CDR2 LQKENI come from the germline V gene.

As to this clone: The sample holds other DNA sequences that translate to the same CDR3. The rearrangement links TRBV12-3 or TRBV12-4 to TRBJ2-7, with D possibly being TRBD2 (6 bases). The length of the CDR3 is 13 residues. Trimming shortened V by 3 bases and J by 1 base, and 7 bases separated the two germline ends. The CDR3 DNA sequence: TGTGCCAGCAGTTTTAGCGGATCCTACGAGCAGTACTTC. Its translation is CASSFSGSYEQYF.

CDR3 DNA sequence: TGCAGCGTCCGGACTAGCGGGGGCAGGGAGCAGTACTTC. Translation gives CSVRTSGGREQYF. This sequence joins TRBV29-1 and TRBJ2-7; 13 bases align to TRBD2. This CDR3 has 13 amino acids. Germline CDR1 SQVTM, CDR2 ANQGSEA. Trimming cost V 6 bases and J 7 bases; bases outside gene matches: 6.

The V call is TRBV5-1, the J call TRBJ1-5, with 7 nucleotides matching TRBD1. The V and J ends lost 0 bases and 7 bases, in that order; junction bases with no gene match: 7. CDR1 and CDR2 (germline): SGHRS, YFSETQ. The CDR3 is 15 residues long. Written as DNA, the CDR3 is TGCGCCAGCAGCTTGGGAAGACAGGGTCCCCAGCCCCAGCATTTT. Its protein product is CASSLGRQGPQPQHF.

The V and J genes are TRBV7-8 and TRBJ1-5; no reliable D call. V was pared by 0 bases and J by 5 bases, with 5 bases between. This CDR3 comprises 13 residues. In germline, CDR1 is SGHVS, CDR2 FQNEAQ. Written as DNA, the CDR3 is TGTGCCAGCAGCTTAGCCCGAGATCAGCCCCAGCATTTT. Translation gives CASSLARDQPQHF. Full variable domain (remainder filled in from reference TRBV7-8 and TRBJ1-5): GAGVSQSPRYKVAKRGQDVALRCDPISGHVSLFWYQQALGQGPEFLTYFQNEAQLDKSGLPSDRFFAERPEGSVSTLKIQRTQQEDSAVYLCASSLARDQPQHFGDGTRLSIL.

This rearrangement joins TRBV6-5 to TRBJ2-2, with D perhaps matching TRBD2 (6 bases). This CDR3 contains 14 residues. The V and J ends lost 2 bases and 5 bases respectively, with 9 bases between them. Germline V CDR1 and CDR2: MNHEY, SVGAGI. This CDR3 is CASSYPAGTGELFF. As DNA, the CDR3 is TGTGCCAGCAGTTACCCCGCGGGGACCGGGGAGCTGTTTTTT.

The CDR3 DNA reads as TGCGCCAGCAGTGAGCAGCAGACTACCTATGGCTACACCTTC. It encodes CASSEQQTTYGYTF. The chain combines TRBV10-2 with TRBJ1-2; D remains unclear. The CDR3 is 14 amino acids. V lost 2 bases to trimming and J lost 4 bases, with 11 bases between them. Germline CDR1 WSHSY, CDR2 SAAADI.

The rearrangement uses TRBV3-1 (or the pseudogene TRBV3-2) and TRBJ2-7; 8 bases match TRBD1. This CDR3 comprises 15 residues. Germline CDR1 LGHDT, CDR2 YNNKEL (reference sequence). V shed 4 bases and J 5 bases; nucleotides not matched to a gene: 10. CDR3 nucleotide sequence: TGTGCCAGCAGCCCCCAGACAGGGGAAGTCGACGAGCAGTACTTC. Its protein product is CASSPQTGEVDEQYF.

The rearrangement joins TRBV14 to TRBJ2-7; 8 nucleotides agree with TRBD2. This CDR3 has 16 residues. The V gene end was trimmed by 6 bases and the J gene end by 5 bases; junction bases not matched to a gene: 15. Germline assignment: CDR1 SGHDN and CDR2 FVKESK. The CDR3 loop is CASSPFRREAQHEQYF. Here the CDR3 DNA reads TGTGCCAGCAGTCCCTTTAGGCGGGAGGCACAGCACGAGCAGTACTTC.

This clone came up once. The chain is built from TRBV27 and TRBJ2-6; D might be TRBD1 (6 bases). This CDR3 region has 15 residues. The germline V gene encodes CDR1 MNHEY and CDR2 SMNVEV (reference sequence). Trimming left V 8 bases short and J 0 bases short, with 11 bases between. The CDR3 loop is CASGQISSGANVLTF. The CDR3 nucleotides are TGTGCCAGCGGACAGATTAGCTCTGGGGCCAACGTCCTGACTTTC.

This rearrangement joins TRBV6-5 to TRBJ1-2, with TRBD1 identical over 9 bases. Looked up from germline, CDR1 is MNHEY and CDR2 is SVGAGI. Trimming at V came to 4 bases and at J to 2 bases, leaving 5 bases not matched to a gene. This CDR3 is built from 15 residues. CDR3 in DNA: TGTGCCAGCAGTTTCCTAGACAGGGGGAACTATGGCTACACCTTC. Translating it yields CASSFLDRGNYGYTF.

The chain joins TRBV28 to TRBJ1-5; no clear D. CDR3 size: 15 residues. The germline V and J ends were trimmed by 2 bases and 0 bases, with 8 bases remaining between them. The V gene's germline CDR1 is MDHEN and CDR2 SYDVKM. CDR3 amino acids: CASSLVQISNQPQHF. The CDR3 DNA sequence: TGTGCCAGCAGTTTAGTACAAATTAGCAATCAGCCCCAGCATTTT. Filled out from reference TRBV28 and TRBJ1-5, the complete variable domain reads DVKVTQSSRYLVKRTGEKVFLECVQDMDHENMFWYRQDPGLGLRLIYFSYDVKMKEKGDIPEGYSVSREKKERFSLILESASTNQTSMYLCASSLVQISNQPQHFGDGTRLSIL.

The chain recombines TRBV19 with TRBJ2-3; 9 bases fit TRBD1. The germline V gene has CDR1 LNHDA and CDR2 SQIVND (reference sequence). The CDR3 consists of 15 residues. V lost 3 bases, J lost 1 base, and 2 bases stayed unmatched. The CDR3: CASSIRTGGTDTQYF. The CDR3 DNA reads TGTGCCAGTAGTATTAGGACAGGGGGCACAGATACGCAGTATTTT.

This sequence joins TRBV2 and TRBJ1-2; 8 positions match TRBD1. Losses at the gene ends were 6 bases for V and 7 bases for J; bases not matched to a gene: 4. CDR1 SNHLY and CDR2 FYNNEI come from the germline V gene. CDR3 length: 12 residues. In DNA, the CDR3 is TGTGCCAGCAGGCAGGGGGCGCGTGGCTACACCTTC. This sequence encodes CASRQGARGYTF.

This rearrangement joins TRBV6-2 or TRBV6-3 to TRBJ2-7, with 7 bases identical to TRBD1. This CDR3 is 16 amino acids long. The V and J ends lost 5 bases and 0 bases, in that order; junction bases with no gene match: 10. Germline assignment: CDR1 MNHEY and CDR2 SVGEGT. In nucleotides, the CDR3 is TGTGCCAGCAGTCAGGGGCCATGGACAGGCTCCTACGAGCAGTACTTC. The encoded protein is CASSQGPWTGSYEQYF.

CDR3 protein: CASSLDRDTQYF. The CDR3 DNA is TGTGCCAGCAGCTTAGATCGCGATACGCAGTATTTT. The chain recombines TRBV7-3 with TRBJ2-3; D remains unclear. The V and J ends lost 2 bases and 6 bases respectively, with 6 bases between them. The germline gives CDR1 SGHTA, CDR2 FQGTGA. The CDR3 spans 12 residues.

The chain has TRBV6-5 and TRBJ1-5, with D possibly being TRBD1 (6 bases). The CDR3 length is 15 residues. V gave up 7 bases and J gave up 0 bases, with 13 bases separating them. Germline V gene lookup returns CDR1 MNHEY and CDR2 SVGAGI. The CDR3 DNA reads as TGTGCCAGCACCCTGGACAGACATAGCAATCAGCCCCAGCATTTT. Translation gives CASTLDRHSNQPQHF.

This chain links TRBV5-8 with TRBJ1-2, with D hard to call. Trimming stripped 1 base from V and 6 bases from J, with 10 bases between. This CDR3 comprises 13 residues. The germline V gene has CDR1 SGHTS and CDR2 YDEGEE. The CDR3 here is CASSLWRDNGYTF. CDR3 sequence (DNA): TGTGCCAGCAGCTTGTGGCGGGATAATGGCTACACCTTC. Full variable domain (outside the CDR3, taken from reference TRBV5-8 and TRBJ1-2): EAGVTQSPTHLIKTRGQQATLRCSPISGHTSVYWYQQALGLGLQFLLWYDEGEERNRGNFPPRFSGRQFPNYSSELNVNALELEDSALYLCASSLWRDNGYTFGSGTRLTVV.

The chain combines TRBV9 with TRBJ2-1; D might be TRBD1 (6 bases). V was pared by 4 bases and J by 9 bases, with 23 bases between. CDR3 size: 16 residues. CDR1 SGDLS and CDR2 YYNGEE come from the germline V gene. In nucleotides, the CDR3 is TGTGCCAGCAGCCCTGCGGACAGCCTAGGTAACCGTGAGCAGTTCTTC. It yields the protein CASSPADSLGNREQFF.